The 6 T cell receptor beta chains below come from one sample, sequenced in a study of cytomegalovirus exposure and HLA in healthy donors. The primer mix had 60 Vbeta and 13 Jbeta primers. Clones were sequenced by immunoSEQ multiplex PCR, and TCRdb holds only the in-frame ones, with some missing. This table holds about 120,000 clones, roughly 86% found once. The material sequenced was PBMCs. These receptors were collected from a man aged 18 to 29 in good health and CMV-seronegative.

The chain is built from TRBV7-9 and TRBJ1-2; a possible D gene is TRBD1 (6 bases). The V end was cut by 5 bases, the J end by 5 bases, with 18 bases between. Germline CDR1 is SEHNR and CDR2 is FQNEAQ (reference sequence). The CDR3 has 15 residues. CDR3 coding DNA: TGTGCCAGCAGCCCGCCGGGGGGGGGCCCTTATGGCTACACCTTC. Amino acid sequence: CASSPPGGGPYGYTF.

This clone occurred once. The genes are TRBV7-8 and TRBJ1-1; D is undetermined. The CDR3 consists of 14 residues. Germline CDR1 and CDR2: SGHVS and FQNEAQ. V was pared by 5 bases and J by 4 bases, with 14 bases between. The CDR3 DNA sequence: TGTGCCAGCAGCCCGAGGGCGGGGTTCACTGAAGCTTTCTTT. Its protein is CASSPRAGFTEAFF.

This chain connects TRBV19 to TRBJ1-3; D perhaps matches TRBD1 (6 bases). This CDR3 has 14 residues. The germline CDR1 and CDR2 sequences are LNHDA and SQIVND (reference sequence). V lost 10 bases and J lost 0, with 13 bases in between. CDR3 in amino acids: CATRQELSGNTIYF. The CDR3 DNA follows: TGTGCCACCAGACAGGAGCTCTCTGGAAACACCATATATTTT.

The chain recombines TRBV11-3 with TRBJ2-1, with 7 bases matching TRBD2. The V gene's germline CDR1 is SGHNT and CDR2 YENEEA. The J segment lost 10 bases and the V segment lost 5 bases, leaving 8 bases of the junction unmatched. The CDR3 totals 13 residues. The CDR3 DNA reads TGTGCCAGCAGCCCAGTCCAGGGAGGGGAGCAGTTCTTC. Translation: CASSPVQGGEQFF.

V usage is TRBV7-9 and J usage is TRBJ1-1, with a weak D call TRBD1 (6 bases). Germline V lookup: CDR1 SEHNR, CDR2 FQNEAQ (reference sequence). Trimming stripped 7 bases from V and 1 base from J, with 10 bases between. This CDR3 spans 13 amino acids. The CDR3 DNA reads TGTGCCAGCATCTCGGACAGGAACACTGAAGCTTTCTTT. Amino acid sequence: CASISDRNTEAFF.

This clone appeared once. The V gene is TRBV28, the J gene TRBJ2-5; 9 bases are shared with TRBD1. The CDR3 runs 15 residues. Per the germline V gene, CDR1 is MDHEN and CDR2 is SYDVKM. With V trimmed by 7 bases and J by 5 bases, 11 bases remained unmatched. CDR3 sequence (DNA): TGTGCCAGCACTGAGGACAGGGGAATTCGGGAGACCCAGTACTTC. Its translation is CASTEDRGIRETQYF.